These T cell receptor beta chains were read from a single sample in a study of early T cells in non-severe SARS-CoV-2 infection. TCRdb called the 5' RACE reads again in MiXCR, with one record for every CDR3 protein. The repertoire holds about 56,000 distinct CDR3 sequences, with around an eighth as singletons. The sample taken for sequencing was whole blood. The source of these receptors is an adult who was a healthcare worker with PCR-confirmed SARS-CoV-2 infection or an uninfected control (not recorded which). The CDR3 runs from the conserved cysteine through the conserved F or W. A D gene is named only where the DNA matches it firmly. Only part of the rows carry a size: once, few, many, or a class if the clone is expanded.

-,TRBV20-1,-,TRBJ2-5,TGCAGTGCTAGGCCGAGCGAGACCCAGTACTTC,CSARPSETQYF
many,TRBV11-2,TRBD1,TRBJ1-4,TGTGCCAGCAGCTTAGTGAGAGGACAGGCCCTGGGACAGAAAAAACTGTTTTTT,CASSLVRGQALGQKKLFF
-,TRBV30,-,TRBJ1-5,TGTGCCTGGAGTGTGCTATCAGCCCAGCATTTT,CAWSVLSAQHF
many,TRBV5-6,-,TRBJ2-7,TGTGCCAGCAGCCGCTTAGGGGACGAGCAGTACTTC,CASSRLGDEQYF
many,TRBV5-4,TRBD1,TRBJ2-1,TGTGCCAGCAGCTTGGACAGGGGTTACAATGAGCAGTTCTTC,CASSLDRGYNEQFF
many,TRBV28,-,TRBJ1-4,TGTGCCACGGAGGGGACAACTAATGAAAAACTGTTTTTT,CATEGTTNEKLFF
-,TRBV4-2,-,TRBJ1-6,TGTGCCAGCAGCCAAGAGAGGTCGGGGAATTCACCCCTCCACTTT,CASSQERSGNSPLHF
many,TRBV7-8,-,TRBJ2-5,TGTGCCAGCAGCTTCCCCCCGGGACCCCCCGAGGAGACCCAGTACTTC,CASSFPPGPPEETQYF
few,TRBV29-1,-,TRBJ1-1,TGCAGCGTTGAGAATCGCGGGGGGCGAGGAGCTTTCTTT,CSVENRGGRGAFF
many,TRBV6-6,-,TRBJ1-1,TGTGCCAGCAGTTACTCGATAGCGCAGGGAAAAATGAACACTGAAGCTTTCTTT,CASSYSIAQGKMNTEAFF
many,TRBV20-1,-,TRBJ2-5,TGCAGTGCTAGAAGGGCAGTCAGACAAGAGACCCAGTACTTC,CSARRAVRQETQYF
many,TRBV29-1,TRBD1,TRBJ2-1,TGCAGCGTGATCCTCGTTCCGGGACAGGGTTTCTACAATGAGCAGTTCTTC,CSVILVPGQGFYNEQFF
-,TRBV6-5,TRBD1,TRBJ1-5,TGTGCCAGCAGCTGGACAGGGGATGATCAGCCCCAGCATTTT,CASSWTGDDQPQHF
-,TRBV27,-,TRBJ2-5,TGTGCCAGCAGTTTAGGGCTGCTGAAGACCCAGTACTTC,CASSLGLLKTQYF
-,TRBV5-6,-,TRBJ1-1,TGTGCCAGCAGCAACGGAGAGACCATGAGAGAAGCTTTCTTT,CASSNGETMREAFF
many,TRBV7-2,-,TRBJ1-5,TGTGCCAGCAGCTCCCATGATAGCAATCAGCCCCAGCATTTT,CASSSHDSNQPQHF
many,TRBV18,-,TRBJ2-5,TGTGCCAGCTCACCGGCCGGACTCCAAGAGACCCAGTACTTC,CASSPAGLQETQYF
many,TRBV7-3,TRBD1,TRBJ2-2,TGTGCCAGCAGCTTAACAGGGACAGGGTTTGCGAACACCGGGGAGCTGTTTTTT,CASSLTGTGFANTGELFF
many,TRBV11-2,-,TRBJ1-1,TGTGCCAGCAGCTTAGGCTCGACGGCAGGGGTGTTCTTT,CASSLGSTAGVFF
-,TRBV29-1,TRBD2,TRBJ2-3,TGCAGCGTTGATGGGGTAGCGGGGCACACAGATACGCAGTATTTT,CSVDGVAGHTDTQYF
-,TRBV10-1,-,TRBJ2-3,TGCGCCAGCAGTCCTATGGTTAGCACAGATACGCAGTATTTT,CASSPMVSTDTQYF
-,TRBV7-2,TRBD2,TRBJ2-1,TGTGCCAGCAGCTTAGTCCCGCGGGGGGTCGACAATGAGCAGTTCTTC,CASSLVPRGVDNEQFF
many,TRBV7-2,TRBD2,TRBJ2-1,TGTGCCAGCAGCTCGCCGACTAGCGGGAGGGTATACAATGAGCAGTTCTTC,CASSSPTSGRVYNEQFF
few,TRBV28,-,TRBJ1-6,TGTGCCAGCAGTTTTGGAAGTAGGGCCCTCCACTTT,CASSFGSRALHF
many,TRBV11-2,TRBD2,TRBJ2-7,TGTGCCAGCAGCTTAGAGGCGGGGGGTTACTACGAGCAGTACTTC,CASSLEAGGYYEQYF
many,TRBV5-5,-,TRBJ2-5,TGTGCCAGCAGCTTTAGGTGGGGCTCTACACAAGAGACCCAGTACTTC,CASSFRWGSTQETQYF
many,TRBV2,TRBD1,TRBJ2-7,TGTGCCAGCAGTTCAGGGACAGGGGAGCACTTC,CASSSGTGEHF
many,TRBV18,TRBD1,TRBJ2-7,TGTGCCAGCTCACCAATCGGACAGGGCGACGAGCAGTACTTC,CASSPIGQGDEQYF
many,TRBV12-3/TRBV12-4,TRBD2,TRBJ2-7,TGTGCCAGCAGCGGGACTAGCGGGGGCCGATCCTACGAGCAGTACTTC,CASSGTSGGRSYEQYF
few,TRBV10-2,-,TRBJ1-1,TGCGCCAGCGCTAAAGGGGCGGGGAAGAGGGTGAATACTGAAGCTTTCTTT,CASAKGAGKRVNTEAFF
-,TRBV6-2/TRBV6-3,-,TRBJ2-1,TGTGCCAGCAGTTCAAGAGCGCACAATGAGCAGTTCTTC,CASSSRAHNEQFF
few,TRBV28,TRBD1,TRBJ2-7,TGTGCCAGCAGGCGACAGGGGTACCCTTCCTACGAGCAGTACTTC,CASRRQGYPSYEQYF
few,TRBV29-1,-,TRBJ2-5,TGCAGCGGCAACGACGGCGAGACCCAGTACTTC,CSGNDGETQYF
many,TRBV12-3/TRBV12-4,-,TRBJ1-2,TGTGCCAGCAGTTTAGTAGGTACTGGGCAGAACTATGGCTACACCTTC,CASSLVGTGQNYGYTF
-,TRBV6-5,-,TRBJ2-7,TGTGCCAGCATCGCGTCGGGGGGCGGGTACGAGCAGTACTTC,CASIASGGGYEQYF
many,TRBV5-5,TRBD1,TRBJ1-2,TGTGCCAGCAGCTTTATACAGGGGGCACACTATGGCTACACCTTC,CASSFIQGAHYGYTF
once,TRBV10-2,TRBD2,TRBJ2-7,TGCGCCAGCAGCGAGGCTATAGCGGGGGCCTACGAGCAGTACTTC,CASSEAIAGAYEQYF
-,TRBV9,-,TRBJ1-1,TGTGCCAGCAGCTCCCAGGGGAGGGACACTGAAGCTTTCTTT,CASSSQGRDTEAFF
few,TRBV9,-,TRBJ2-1,TGTGCCAGCAGCGTAGGTAACAGGCAACGGAGATCCTACAATGAGCAGTTCTTC,CASSVGNRQRRSYNEQFF
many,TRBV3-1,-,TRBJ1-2,TGTGCCAGCAGCGAAACTGCACTCTATGGCTACACCTTC,CASSETALYGYTF
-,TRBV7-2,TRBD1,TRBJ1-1,TGTGCCAGCAGCTTAGTGCGGACAGGGCCTGAAGCTTTCTTT,CASSLVRTGPEAFF
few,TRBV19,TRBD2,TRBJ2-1,TGTGCCAGTACTTGGAGGACTAGCGGGAGCTCCTACAATGAGCAGTTCTTC,CASTWRTSGSSYNEQFF